One sample yielded the 2 T cell receptor beta chains listed below, sequenced in a study of CD8 T cells in Susac syndrome. An input of 0.5 to 1 ug of RNA was subjected to reverse transcription using random hexamers. TCRdb ran MiXCR on the immunoSEQ multiplex PCR reads and lists one entry per CDR3 protein. The data show under 200,000 distinct CDR3 sequences, roughly 95% seen once. Sequenced: CD8+ T cells from PBMCs. The receptors shown here come from a human donor with multiple sclerosis.

The V gene is TRBV25-1, the J gene TRBJ1-1; TRBD1 might be the D (5 bases). V was cut by 0 bases and J by 4 bases, with 6 bases left in between. The CDR3 is 13 amino acids. Germline V gene sequence: CDR1 MGHDK, CDR2 SYGVNS. CDR3 in amino acids: CASSEYGATEAFF. CDR3 coding DNA: TGTGCCAGCAGTGAATACGGGGCCACTGAAGCTTTCTTT.

This chain joins TRBV12-3 or TRBV12-4 and TRBJ2-3, with 8 bases fitting TRBD2. J lost 0 bases, V lost 5 bases, and 4 bases had no gene match. The length of the CDR3 is 15 residues. CDR3 in amino acids: CASSPSGPSTDTQYF. The CDR3 DNA sequence: TGTGCCAGCAGTCCTAGCGGGCCTAGCACAGATACGCAGTATTTT.